The 26 T cell receptor beta chains below were found in one sample sequenced in a study of HIV-infected children after antiretroviral therapy interruption. Noted treatment: PENTA 11 planned treatment interruption arm or continuous ART arm. The TCR library was built from RNA with a 3' RACE protocol and unique molecular identifiers. TCRdb passed the 3' RACE reads through MiXCR, listing each CDR3 protein once. The sample shows around 47,000 distinct CDR3 sequences, roughly 4.5% of them seen only once. The source was CD45RA+ CD4+ T cells from PBMCs, pooled from several time points, collected from a donor given antiretroviral therapy, either interrupted or continuous. The subset denotes: naive CD4+ CD45RA+ CD45RO- T cells. These receptor sequences come from a pool of human donors with HIV.

This chain joins TRBV6-5 and TRBJ1-2; D may be TRBD1 (6 bases). Germline CDR1 and CDR2: MNHEY and SVGAGI. This CDR3 has 16 residues. Trimming shortened V by 0 bases and J by 4 bases, and 15 bases separated the two germline ends. The CDR3 DNA is TGTGCCAGCAGTTACTCGACCGGACAGCCTTCCTATGGCTACACCTTC. Amino acid sequence: CASSYSTGQPSYGYTF.

The V gene is TRBV28, the J gene TRBJ1-2; the D gene is possibly TRBD1 (5 bases). The CDR3 extends over 13 amino acids. CDR1 MDHEN and CDR2 SYDVKM come from the germline V gene. The V and J ends lost 6 bases and 2 bases respectively, with 10 bases between them. The DNA for the CDR3 is TGTGCCAGCAGGGCAGGGAGAAACTATGGCTACACCTTC. Translation gives CASRAGRNYGYTF.

This clonotype occurred many times. The V and J genes are TRBV7-9 and TRBJ2-5; D might be TRBD2 (6 bases). Germline V gene sequence: CDR1 SEHNR, CDR2 FQNEAQ (reference sequence). V lost 6 bases and J lost 3, with 14 bases in between. CDR3 length: 14 amino acids. CDR3 sequence: CASSWGSGEETQYF. The CDR3 bases are TGTGCCAGCAGTTGGGGGTCGGGGGAAGAGACCCAGTACTTC.

This sequence joins TRBV19 and TRBJ2-1, with 11 bases fitting TRBD2. The CDR3 has 16 amino acids. Trimming at V came to 6 bases and at J to 0 bases, leaving 4 bases not matched to a gene. Germline V gene lookup returns CDR1 LNHDA and CDR2 SQIVND (reference sequence). In DNA form, the CDR3 reads TGTGCCAGTAGGATTAGCGGGGGGGTCTCCTACAATGAGCAGTTCTTC. Amino acid sequence: CASRISGGVSYNEQFF.

This clonotype was detected many times. The chain recombines TRBV10-3 with TRBJ2-3; TRBD1 aligns across 7 bases. V lost 5 bases, J lost 0 bases, and 5 bases stayed unmatched. Germline-derived CDR1 and CDR2 are ENHRY and SYGVKD. The length of the CDR3 is 15 residues. CDR3 region: CAISPGQMSTDTQYF. The CDR3, as DNA: TGTGCCATCAGTCCGGGACAGATGAGCACAGATACGCAGTATTTT.

This clonotype was picked up a small number of times. The rearrangement uses TRBV2 and TRBJ1-1, with a possible D match to TRBD1 (6 bases). The CDR3 covers 12 residues. Germline V gene data show CDR1 as SNHLY and CDR2 as FYNNEI. V lost 8 bases to trimming and J lost 4 bases, with 11 bases between them. The chain's CDR3 is CASGTRGTEAFF. Written as DNA, the CDR3 is TGTGCCAGCGGGACCAGGGGCACTGAAGCTTTCTTT.

This clonotype was seen repeatedly, ten times or more. The chain couples TRBV6-6 to TRBJ2-1; 9 bases map to TRBD2. Looked up from germline, CDR1 is MNHNY and CDR2 is SVGAGI (reference sequence). This CDR3 has 15 residues. V lost 0 bases and J lost 3; bases outside the gene matches: 0. CDR3 DNA: TGTGCCAGCAGTTACTCTAGCGGGGGCTACAATGAGCAGTTCTTC. Its protein is CASSYSSGGYNEQFF.

This clonotype was observed many times. The V and J genes are TRBV7-2 and TRBJ1-1; TRBD1 might be the D (5 bases). The CDR3 runs 15 residues. V was pared by 1 base and J by 1 base, with 10 bases between. CDR1 and CDR2 from the germline V gene are SGHTA and FQGNSA. As DNA, the CDR3 is TGTGCCAGCAGCTTAGGAGGGGTCAGGAACACTGAAGCTTTCTTT. Translation: CASSLGGVRNTEAFF.

This clonotype was seen a handful of times. The gene calls are TRBV2 and TRBJ2-3; no reliable D call. There are 12 residues in the CDR3. The V end was cut by 1 base, the J end by 7 bases, with 6 bases between. The V gene's germline CDR1 is SNHLY and CDR2 FYNNEI. CDR3 in DNA: TGTGCCAGCAGTGAAGGGCGTAATACGCAGTATTTT. Protein sequence: CASSEGRNTQYF.

In its sample, this clonotype was seen many times. The V call is TRBV3-1, the J call TRBJ1-2; perhaps TRBD1 as D (5 bases). This CDR3 spans 12 amino acids. The germline gives CDR1 LGHDT, CDR2 YNNKEL (reference sequence). Between the trimmed V and J ends, which lost 3 bases and 3 bases, there was a span of 5 bases. The CDR3 sequence: CASSQTDYGYTF. The DNA of the CDR3 is TGTGCCAGCAGCCAGACAGACTATGGCTACACCTTC.

This clonotype occurred many times. The chain couples TRBV20-1 to TRBJ2-1, with 14 bases fitting TRBD2. Per germline, CDR1 DFQATT and CDR2 SNEGSKA (reference sequence). The CDR3 totals 18 residues. With 5 bases clipped from V and 4 bases from J, the junction kept 13 bases outside the gene matches. CDR3 amino acids: CSARGLAGGSIMYNEQFF. CDR3 nucleotide sequence: TGCAGTGCTCGAGGACTAGCGGGGGGCTCTATTATGTACAATGAGCAGTTCTTC.

Ten or more counts support this clonotype. The chain carries TRBV11-2 and TRBJ1-1; D is ambiguous. The CDR3 runs 11 residues. The V end was cut by 3 bases, the J end by 6 bases, with 5 bases between. Germline V CDR1 and CDR2: SGHAT, FQNNGV. This CDR3 reads CASSLVSEAFF. CDR3 bases: TGTGCCAGCAGCTTGGTGTCTGAAGCTTTCTTT.

The CDR3 loop is CASSFGGVAKGTQYF. The CDR3 nucleotides are TGTGCCAGCAGCTTTGGGGGAGTGGCTAAGGGTACGCAGTATTTT. The V gene is TRBV7-9, the J gene TRBJ2-3; D tentatively reads TRBD1 or TRBD2 (5 bases each). This CDR3 comprises 15 residues. The germline V gene has CDR1 SEHNR and CDR2 FQNEAQ (reference sequence). V shed 3 bases and J shed 8 bases, with 18 bases lying between them. Drawing the rest from reference TRBV7-9 and TRBJ2-3, the complete variable domain is DTGVSQNPRHKITKRGQNVTFRCDPISEHNRLYWYRQTLGQGPEFLTYFQNEAQLEKSRLLSDRFSAERPKGSFSTLEIQRTEQGDSAMYLCASSFGGVAKGTQYFGPGTRLTVL.

There are many counts of this clonotype. The genes are TRBV24-1 and TRBJ1-5; 8 nucleotides agree with TRBD1. This CDR3 contains 15 residues. Losses at the gene ends were 2 bases for V and 6 bases for J; bases not matched to a gene: 5. Germline V lookup: CDR1 KGHDR, CDR2 SFDVKD. The chain's CDR3 is CATSDSSGGGQPQHF. In DNA, the CDR3 is TGTGCCACCAGTGATTCCTCAGGGGGCGGTCAGCCCCAGCATTTT.

The table lists this clonotype with a few counts. The rearrangement uses TRBV6-6 and TRBJ1-1; 9 nucleotides line up with TRBD1. Germline CDR1 and CDR2: MNHNY and SVGAGI (reference sequence). The CDR3 totals 16 residues. With V trimmed by 4 bases and J by 5 bases, 11 bases remained unmatched. CDR3 sequence: CASSLGQGWSETEAFF. CDR3 nucleotide sequence: TGTGCCAGCAGTTTGGGACAGGGCTGGTCGGAGACTGAAGCTTTCTTT.

This clonotype was counted ten times or more. CDR3: CASKRGTGEDYEQYF. The CDR3 DNA reads as TGTGCCAGCAAAAGGGGGACAGGGGAAGACTACGAGCAGTACTTC. The rearrangement joins TRBV12-3 or TRBV12-4 to TRBJ2-7, with TRBD1 matching over 10 bases. This CDR3 region has 15 residues. V gave up 7 bases and J gave up 3 bases; unmatched junction bases: 9.

This clonotype has just a few counts. The V and J genes are TRBV5-1 and TRBJ2-1; D is possibly TRBD2 (7 bases). The V end was cut by 0 bases, the J end by 9 bases, with 13 bases between. The CDR3 runs 14 residues. From germline, CDR1 is SGHRS and CDR2 YFSETQ. CDR3 loop: CASSLGLRGGEQFF. For the CDR3, the DNA is TGCGCCAGCAGCTTGGGCCTTAGGGGGGGTGAGCAGTTCTTC.

This clonotype was picked up many times. The V call is TRBV2, the J call TRBJ2-7; D is undetermined. V gave up 3 bases and J gave up 1 base, with 4 bases separating them. CDR3 length equals 12 residues. Germline lookup yields CDR1 SNHLY and CDR2 FYNNEI. CDR3 protein: CASSDQSYEQYF. CDR3 nucleotides: TGTGCCAGCAGTGACCAATCCTACGAGCAGTACTTC.

This clonotype was detected ten times or more. V and J are TRBV14 and TRBJ1-6; D unclear. The germline gives CDR1 SGHDN, CDR2 FVKESK. CDR3 size: 12 residues. With 6 bases removed from V and 6 bases from J, the gap between germline ends came to 6 bases. The CDR3 sequence: CASSQTNSPLHF. The DNA for the CDR3 is TGTGCCAGCAGTCAGACTAATTCACCCCTCCACTTT.

The V and J genes are TRBV4-1 and TRBJ1-4, with TRBD1 as a possible D gene (5 bases). CDR1 is MGHRA, CDR2 YSYEKL, per germline. CDR3 size: 16 residues. V was pared by 0 bases and J by 1 base, with 9 bases between. CDR3 bases: TGCGCCAGCAGCCAAGATGGGAGGGGAACTAATGAAAAACTGTTTTTT. This codes for CASSQDGRGTNEKLFF.

This clonotype showed up many times. CDR3 region: CSARELLGNTIYF. The DNA of the CDR3 is TGCAGTGCTAGAGAACTTCTCGGAAACACCATATATTTT. J is TRBJ1-3 and V is TRBV20-1; D is unclear. This CDR3 is built from 13 residues. CDR1 and CDR2 (germline): DFQATT, SNEGSKA (reference sequence). V lost 0 bases to trimming and J lost 4 bases, with 7 bases between them.

Written as DNA, the CDR3 is TGTGCCAGCTCACCGCTATCGGGGGGGGCTTACACAGATACGCAGTATTTT. Its translation: CASSPLSGGAYTDTQYF. The genes are TRBV18 and TRBJ2-3, with 8 bases aligning to TRBD2. Losses at the gene ends were 3 bases for V and 2 bases for J; bases not matched to a gene: 10. Germline CDR1 KGHSH, CDR2 LQKENI. The CDR3 has 17 amino acids.

This clonotype was detected ten times or more. This sequence joins TRBV30 and TRBJ1-5, with D maybe TRBD1 (5 bases). Trimming shortened V by 2 bases and J by 5 bases, and 10 bases separated the two germline ends. The CDR3 runs to 13 residues. Germline CDR1 and CDR2: GTSNPN and SVGIG (reference sequence). CDR3 in amino acids: CAWSRQGHQPQHF. The CDR3 nucleotides read TGTGCCTGGAGTCGGCAGGGTCATCAGCCCCAGCATTTT.

This CDR3 is CASRGQGISYGYTF. The CDR3 DNA reads as TGTGCCAGTAGAGGACAGGGGATTTCCTATGGCTACACCTTC. This sequence joins TRBV19 and TRBJ1-2, with TRBD1 matching over 9 bases. CDR3 length: 14 amino acids. From germline, CDR1 is LNHDA and CDR2 SQIVND (reference sequence). Trimming removed 6 bases from V and 4 bases from J; junction bases left unmatched: 6.

This clonotype was detected ten times or more. The V gene is TRBV14, the J gene TRBJ1-1; maybe TRBD1 (5 bases). Germline V gene data show CDR1 as SGHDN and CDR2 as FVKESK. The CDR3 loop spans 16 amino acids. Trimming took 4 bases from V and 7 from J, leaving 22 bases between them. CDR3 nucleotide sequence: TGTGCCAGCAGCCCATTTTCGAGGTTGGGGGTTGGTGAAGCTTTCTTT. This sequence encodes CASSPFSRLGVGEAFF.

This clonotype showed up just a few times. The genes are TRBV3-1 and TRBJ1-2, with no clear D. Germline V lookup: CDR1 LGHDT, CDR2 YNNKEL (reference sequence). The CDR3 contains 11 residues. The ends were cut back, 1 base at V and 12 bases at J, with 9 bases in the middle. CDR3 bases: TGTGCCAGCAGCCAAGTGGGGAGACACACCTTC. It is translated as CASSQVGRHTF.